This T cell receptor beta chain comes out of a study of T-cell memory formation after mild COVID-19. Study-level information: Largely donor-specific TCR clusters were found. Broader study findings: Researchers report contracting CD4+ clones mostly in CM and EM, with CD8+ clones in EMRA. The study detected some responding clones in pre-infection memory, suggesting cross-reactive memory joined. The SARS-CoV-2 specificity of second-wave clones reaching peak at day 37 remained unverified.

About this clonotype: Its target is unknown.

The CDR3 has 15 residues. The V gene end was trimmed by 3 bases and the J gene end by 6 bases; junction bases not matched to a gene: 8. Germline V gene sequence: CDR1 LGHNA, CDR2 YSLEER. Via MiXCR, TCRdb re-called the 5' RACE reads, giving one row per CDR3 protein. The sample records just over 350,000 distinct CDR3 sequences, around 15% being singletons. The specimen sequenced was PBMCs or a T cell subset sorted from them (not recorded which). This TCR derives from a man in his late teens or twenties who had mild COVID-19 (a few samples of this study predate the infection). Cell type and time point are not known. The rearrangement uses TRBV4-3 and TRBJ1-2; 9 bases align to TRBD1. The CDR3 DNA is TGCGCCAGCAGCCATACGGACAGGGGACGCAATGGCTACACCTTC. Residues: CASSHTDRGRNGYTF.